These T cell receptor beta chains were read from a single sample in a study of TIL therapy for anti-PD-1-resistant metastatic lung cancer. Only in-frame clones appear in the TCRdb table, and some are missing; sequencing was by immunoSEQ multiplex PCR. This sample has approximately 12,000 clones, with about 80% found just once. The sequences come from blood, collected at baseline. These receptors were collected from a person between 25 and 80 years old with non-small cell lung cancer. Both conserved end residues are trimmed from each CDR3.

v_gene	j_gene	CDR3aa
TRBV6-1	TRBJ2-5	ASSEAGRGQETQY
TRBV19	TRBJ2-4	ASSIGDRVLLQAKNIQY
TRBV7-8	TRBJ1-1	ASSQEGFYTEAF
TRBV10-3	TRBJ1-6	AISPWTGANSPLH
TRBV7-9	TRBJ2-1	ASRIGSYNEQF
TRBV7-8	TRBJ2-7	ASSLDVYSSLQY
TRBV30	TRBJ1-4	AWSRAGEKLF
TRBV12-5	TRBJ1-1	ASGLVGAVNTEAF
TRBV30	TRBJ1-2	AWSVQGWNGYT
TRBV9	TRBJ1-2	ASSAVVRGRYGYT
TRBV27	TRBJ2-1	ASSLNYNEQF
TRBV6-4	TRBJ2-1	ASSDGTDYNEQF
TRBV5-1	TRBJ2-7	ASSTGQGAYEQY
TRBV7-2	TRBJ1-2	ASSLVTGPYDGYT
TRBV30	TRBJ1-2	AWNANRDHGYT
TRBV10-3	TRBJ2-3	AISDSGQGRTDTQY
TRBV7-9	TRBJ1-3	ASSPLGDGNTIY
TRBV19	TRBJ1-1	ATRPDGNTEAF
TRBV5-1	TRBJ2-3	ASSFSGPSTDTQY
TRBV7-8	TRBJ1-2	ASSLYQGRTTGDYGYT
TRBV11-3	TRBJ2-1	ASSLGPSREQF
TRBV6-4	TRBJ2-1	ASSAELAGINEQF
TRBV9	TRBJ1-1	ASSAGGVPGTEAF
TRBV7-8	TRBJ1-2	ASSFQGGYGYT
TRBV20-1	TRBJ1-1	SGEGNTEAF
TRBV4-2	TRBJ2-1	ASSQNPTETGGYNEQF
TRBV7-2	TRBJ2-7	ASSPPAGAAYEQY
TRBV7-2	TRBJ1-1	ACSLVPENTEAF
TRBV19	TRBJ1-3	ASSPTSSGNTIY
TRBV29-1	TRBJ1-1	SVGGQGEGTEAF
TRBV5-1	TRBJ2-6	ASGRALDYPATGANVLT
TRBV6-1	TRBJ2-3	ASSGIFDTQY
TRBV19	TRBJ1-4	ASSRGQGGIEKLF
TRBV10-3	TRBJ2-5	AISTPDRAQETQY
TRBV27	TRBJ1-1	ASSLRGRLTEAF
TRBV5-5	TRBJ2-1	ASSLVGFSYNEQF
TRBV6-1	TRBJ1-2	ASSEGQGPTVGYT
TRBV10-1	TRBJ1-4	ASSESGAVEKLF
TRBV25-1	TRBJ2-3	ASSESFVGRARDTQY
TRBV10-3	TRBJ1-1	AISESQGTTEAF
TRBV27	TRBJ1-2	ASSLFGTGRGYT
TRBV7-2	TRBJ2-2	ASSRQGARSGELF
TRBV7-9	TRBJ2-1	ASSLALVYEQF
TRBV13	TRBJ1-1	ASSRTGVTEAF
TRBV7-8	TRBJ1-1	ASSYRTGVGTEAF
TRBV19	TRBJ2-7	ASRPGRSSYEQY
TRBV19	TRBJ2-3	ASSIQGSDTQY